Presented here are 25 T cell receptor beta chains from one specimen sequenced in a study of human T cells and chemical hapten exposure. Noted time point: pre-sensitization, week 0. The treatment denotes: therapeutic diphenylcyclopropenone sensitization with weekly scalp DPC. TCRdb called the RACE reads again in MiXCR, with one record for every CDR3 protein. The sample shows under 400,000 distinct CDR3 sequences, roughly 5% of them seen only once. The sample was whole blood, taken in connection with sensitization to the hapten diphenylcyclopropenone (DPC). The receptors derive from a woman between 50 and 59 years old with alopecia areata. Some clones in this sample may be carry-over from other donors' samples.

J is TRBJ2-7 and V is TRBV2, with 7 nucleotides matching TRBD1. J was trimmed by 2 bases and V by 6 bases; bases with no gene match: 10. CDR3 size: 15 residues. The germline CDR1 and CDR2 sequences are SNHLY and FYNNEI. The CDR3 reads CASSASGTVTYEQYF. CDR3 sequence (DNA): TGTGCCAGCAGCGCGTCCGGGACAGTGACCTACGAGCAGTACTTC.

Comment on this clonotype: A much larger clone lies one base from this, so it may be a read error. The V gene is TRBV13, the J gene TRBJ2-1; 12 nucleotides agree with TRBD2. The CDR3 totals 17 residues. Germline V gene data show CDR1 as PRHDT and CDR2 as FYEKMQ (reference sequence). CDR3 protein: CASSAPTSGGLYIEQFF. The CDR3 DNA sequence: TGTGCCAGCAGCGCCCCCACTAGCGGGGGGTTATACATTGAGCAGTTCTTC.

There are many counts of this clonotype. J is TRBJ2-3 and V is TRBV12-3 or TRBV12-4, with D maybe TRBD1 (5 bases). Trimming removed 6 bases at V and 1 base at J, with 11 bases between. This CDR3 is 14 amino acids long. The CDR3 DNA is TGTGCCAGCAGAGGGGTAGGTCGCACAGATACGCAGTATTTT. Protein product: CASRGVGRTDTQYF.

This clonotype was seen repeatedly, ten times or more. The chain joins TRBV6-2 or TRBV6-3 to TRBJ2-5; the D is unclear. This CDR3 has 12 residues. Germline-derived CDR1 and CDR2 are MNHEY and SVGEGT. V lost 1 base, J lost 5 bases, and 5 bases lay in between. In DNA form, the CDR3 reads TGTGCCAGCAGTTACTTCATGGAGACCCAGTACTTC. It translates to CASSYFMETQYF.

The table lists this clonotype with many counts. V usage is TRBV29-1 and J usage is TRBJ2-3, with D possibly being TRBD1 or TRBD2 (5 bases each). V lost 3 bases, J lost 5 bases, and 6 bases lay in between. The CDR3 has 11 amino acids. Looked up from germline, CDR1 is SQVTM and CDR2 is ANQGSEA. The CDR3 loop is CSVDGGDTQYF. CDR3 in DNA: TGCAGCGTTGATGGGGGAGATACGCAGTATTTT.

This clonotype has a handful of counts. The chain recombines TRBV27 with TRBJ2-5; no clear D gene. The germline V gene encodes CDR1 MNHEY and CDR2 SMNVEV (reference sequence). Trimming took off 7 bases at V and 2 bases at J, with 17 bases between the two ends. This CDR3 spans 15 amino acids. For the CDR3, the DNA is TGTGCCAGCAATTTTGGAGACTTACGGCAAGAGACCCAGTACTTC. The encoded protein is CASNFGDLRQETQYF.

This clonotype has ten or more counts. V is TRBV20-1 and J is TRBJ1-4; TRBD1 is a possible D gene (5 bases). This CDR3 is built from 13 residues. From germline, CDR1 is DFQATT and CDR2 SNEGSKA (reference sequence). V lost 6 bases and J lost 7, with 15 bases in between. This chain's CDR3 is CSARTGGIEKLFF. CDR3 DNA: TGCAGTGCCCGAACAGGAGGGATTGAAAAACTGTTTTTT.

This clonotype has more than one count but fewer than ten. At one boundary the junction diverges from the germline segment, which might be a read error. V usage is TRBV6-5 and J usage is TRBJ1-6; D gene unclear. This CDR3 is 14 amino acids long. CDR1 is MNHEY and CDR2 is SVGAGI in the germline V gene. Here the CDR3 reads CASRGSSNNSPLHF. Written as DNA, the CDR3 is TGTGCCAGTCGGGGATCCTCCAATAATTCACCCCTCCACTTT.

This clonotype was observed a handful of times. DNA for the CDR3: TGCAGTGCTAGGACTAGCGGGGGCCCAAGCTCCTACAATGAGCAGTTCTTC. It is translated as CSARTSGGPSSYNEQFF. The V call is TRBV20-1, the J call TRBJ2-1; 12 nucleotides match TRBD2. V trimming: 3 bases; J trimming: 0 bases; junction bases outside the gene matches: 6. CDR1 is DFQATT and CDR2 is SNEGSKA in the germline V gene (reference sequence). The CDR3 runs 17 residues.

Ten or more counts support this clonotype. This rearrangement joins TRBV6-5 to TRBJ2-3; 10 bases match TRBD2. Germline assignment: CDR1 MNHEY and CDR2 SVGAGI. Trimming cost V 4 bases and J 2 bases; bases outside gene matches: 6. This CDR3 has 16 amino acids. The CDR3 sequence is CASSSRLAGFTDTQYF. The CDR3 DNA reads as TGTGCCAGCAGTTCCCGACTAGCGGGTTTCACAGATACGCAGTATTTT.

This clonotype was counted ten times or more. This sequence joins TRBV9 and TRBJ2-1; D is uncertain. Trimming took 0 bases from V and 9 from J, leaving 4 bases between them. CDR1 and CDR2 from the germline V gene are SGDLS and YYNGEE. The CDR3 sequence is 11 residues long. Written as DNA, the CDR3 is TGTGCCAGCAGCGTAGGTCGTGAGCAGTTCTTC. It translates to CASSVGREQFF.

This clonotype turned up a few times. The V and J genes are TRBV13 and TRBJ2-7, with TRBD2 identical over 7 bases. The CDR3 runs to 14 residues. Germline loops: CDR1 PRHDT, CDR2 FYEKMQ (reference sequence). After removal of 5 bases from V and 2 bases from J, the junction contained 6 bases not matched to a gene. The CDR3 DNA follows: TGTGCCAGCAGCCCAGGGAGGGTCGCCTACGAGCAGTACTTC. Translation gives CASSPGRVAYEQYF.

This clonotype was seen a handful of times. The gene calls are TRBV6-1 and TRBJ1-1; the D gene is possibly TRBD1 (5 bases). V shed 6 bases and J shed 1 base, with 9 bases lying between them. Per the germline V gene, CDR1 is MNHNS and CDR2 is SASEGT. CDR3 length: 13 amino acids. CDR3 region: CASRRGENTEAFF. The CDR3 DNA follows: TGTGCCAGCAGAAGAGGGGAGAACACTGAAGCTTTCTTT.

This clonotype was counted between two and nine times. The chain joins TRBV6-5 to TRBJ2-1; TRBD2 aligns across 7 bases. The CDR3 sequence is 13 residues long. Germline V CDR1 and CDR2: MNHEY, SVGAGI. V gave up 7 bases and J gave up 3 bases; unmatched junction bases: 3. CDR3 residues: CASKTGGYNEQFF. DNA for the CDR3: TGTGCCAGCAAAACGGGAGGCTACAATGAGCAGTTCTTC.

This clonotype was seen a handful of times. V and J are TRBV28 and TRBJ2-7; D may match TRBD1 or TRBD2 (5 bases each). The CDR3 has 13 residues. The V end lost 7 bases, the J end lost 5 bases, and 15 bases lay between the germline ends. Germline V gene lookup returns CDR1 MDHEN and CDR2 SYDVKM. In nucleotides, the CDR3 is TGTGCCAGCAACCCTGCAGGGCGGGACGAGCAGTACTTC. Protein sequence: CASNPAGRDEQYF.

There are many counts of this clonotype. The rearrangement links TRBV2 to TRBJ1-1; weak D call: TRBD1 (6 bases). From germline, CDR1 is SNHLY and CDR2 FYNNEI. This CDR3 comprises 12 residues. V was shortened by 5 bases and J by 8 bases, with 12 bases between the two germline ends. The CDR3 loop is CASSLTGREAFF. CDR3 sequence (DNA): TGTGCCAGCAGTCTAACAGGGAGGGAAGCTTTCTTT.

This clonotype was seen ten or more times. The chain links TRBV14 to TRBJ2-6; D gene ambiguous. The germline V and J ends were trimmed by 1 base and 4 bases, with 5 bases remaining between them. Germline V CDR1 and CDR2: SGHDN, FVKESK. This CDR3 is built from 14 residues. The CDR3 DNA sequence: TGTGCCAGCAGCCAAGGTCTCGGGGCCAACGTCCTGACTTTC. It is translated as CASSQGLGANVLTF.

As DNA, the CDR3 is TGTGCCAGCAACAGGGGACTAGCGGGAGTTTTCGAGCAGTACTTC. As protein: CASNRGLAGVFEQYF. The genes are TRBV6-1 and TRBJ2-7, with 14 positions matching TRBD2. V was pared by 7 bases and J by 6 bases, with 8 bases of the junction left unmatched. Per germline, CDR1 MNHNS and CDR2 SASEGT. The CDR3 sequence is 15 residues long.

This clonotype appeared many times. The chain joins TRBV21-1 to TRBJ1-1; TRBD1, the table's D call, lacks a check against the DNA. TRBV21-1 constitutes a pseudogene. The CDR3 spans 13 residues. The CDR3 reads CASSKPRQPEAFF. CDR3 DNA: TGTGCCAGCAGCAAGCCCCGGCAGCCTGAAGCTTTCTTT.

In its sample, this clonotype was seen a few times. The gene calls are TRBV12-3 or TRBV12-4 and TRBJ2-2; weak D call: TRBD2 (6 bases). Deletions cut 3 bases from V and 2 bases from J, with 7 bases between. The CDR3 has 14 amino acids. CDR3 nucleotide sequence: TGTGCCAGCAGTTTTGGACTAAACACCGGGGAGCTGTTTTTT. This gives the protein CASSFGLNTGELFF.

This clonotype was seen only a few times. The rearrangement links TRBV29-1 to TRBJ1-1, with TRBD1 as a possible D gene (5 bases). The CDR3 extends over 11 amino acids. The germline V and J ends were trimmed by 4 bases and 6 bases, with 9 bases remaining between them. Germline CDR1 SQVTM, CDR2 ANQGSEA. The CDR3 sequence: CSVAGASEAFF. The DNA for the CDR3 is TGCAGCGTTGCCGGGGCATCTGAAGCTTTCTTT.

This clonotype was recorded at least ten times. DNA of the CDR3: TGCAGCGTTCAGGGGGATCTGTACAATGAGCAGTTCTTC. Translation gives CSVQGDLYNEQFF. The chain employs TRBV29-1 and TRBJ2-1; TRBD1 matches 7 bases. The J segment lost 4 bases and the V segment lost 5 bases, leaving 5 bases of the junction unmatched. The CDR3 runs 13 residues. From germline, CDR1 is SQVTM and CDR2 ANQGSEA.

This clonotype was seen many times. The V and J genes are TRBV20-1 and TRBJ2-3, with 9 bases that match TRBD2. J was trimmed by 6 bases and V by 0 bases; bases with no gene match: 10. CDR3 length: 16 amino acids. Germline-derived CDR1 and CDR2 are DFQATT and SNEGSKA (reference sequence). The CDR3: CSARDSAGGELDTQYF. In DNA form, the CDR3 reads TGCAGTGCTAGAGATTCAGCGGGGGGAGAGTTGGATACGCAGTATTTT.

This clonotype has only a few counts. The chain couples TRBV13 to TRBJ2-7; D call uncertain. Germline V lookup: CDR1 PRHDT, CDR2 FYEKMQ (reference sequence). V lost 5 bases to trimming and J lost 0 bases, with 8 bases between them. This CDR3 has 13 amino acids. This chain's CDR3 is CASSPARSYEQYF. CDR3 nucleotides: TGTGCCAGCAGCCCCGCCCGCTCCTACGAGCAGTACTTC.

The genes are TRBV7-9 and TRBJ1-1, with TRBD1 matching 7 bases. J gave up 5 bases and V 7 bases, and 7 bases lay outside the gene matches. Germline-derived CDR1 and CDR2 are SEHNR and FQNEAQ (reference sequence). CDR3 size: 13 residues. The CDR3 sequence is CASTMGTETEAFF. The CDR3 bases are TGTGCCAGCACCATGGGGACAGAGACTGAAGCTTTCTTT.